These T cell receptor beta chains were read from a single sample in a study of T-cell reconstitution after alpha-beta-depleted transplantation in children. MiXCR, run by TCRdb on the PCR reads, gives a single entry per CDR3 protein. Here the sample spans some 490,000 distinct CDR3 sequences, approximately 12% being singletons. The sequencing here drew on PBMCs from the stem cell graft donor, taken from the stem cell graft. The receptor set was obtained from a human donor who donated a stem cell graft to a child with combined immunodeficiency. Both conserved end residues are part of each CDR3. The order of the fields is CDR3 DNA, CDR3 protein, clone size, J gene, D gene, V gene. D genes are given only for firm matches. Clone size, where shown, is once, few, many, or a class for clones that have expanded.

DNA: TGCGCCAGCAGCTTCCGGAGGTCTGGCACCGGGGAGCTGTTTTTT
CDR3: CASSFRRSGTGELFF
size: .
J: TRBJ2-2
D: .
V: TRBV5-1

DNA: TGTGCCAGCAGTTCGGGTGGTGGCTCCTACGAGCAGTACTTC
CDR3: CASSSGGGSYEQYF
size: many
J: TRBJ2-7
D: .
V: TRBV28

DNA: TGTGCATCGTTCGGGGGGTACAAGGCCGAGCAGTACTTC
CDR3: CASFGGYKAEQYF
size: few
J: TRBJ2-7
D: TRBD2
V: TRBV6-1

DNA: TGTGCCAGCAGCTCTGGGAGGCGAACCTACGAGCAGTACTTC
CDR3: CASSSGRRTYEQYF
size: once
J: TRBJ2-7
D: .
V: TRBV7-1

DNA: TGTGCCAGCAGCCCGCCGGACCACAGGGGGCGCAGGGATTTT
CDR3: CASSPPDHRGRRDF
size: .
J: TRBJ2-3
D: TRBD1
V: TRBV7-2

DNA: TGTGCCAGCAGCATCACTAGCAGTCGCACAGATACGCAGTATTTT
CDR3: CASSITSSRTDTQYF
size: few
J: TRBJ2-3
D: .
V: TRBV9

DNA: TGCGCCAGCAGCCAAGACAGGGACAATCAGCCCCAGCATTTT
CDR3: CASSQDRDNQPQHF
size: few
J: TRBJ1-5
D: .
V: TRBV4-3

DNA: TGTGCCAGCAGCGTAGGTATGCTGGGTAGCTATGGCTACACCTTC
CDR3: CASSVGMLGSYGYTF
size: many
J: TRBJ1-2
D: .
V: TRBV9

DNA: TGTGCCAGCTCACCGGGACAGGGTTCCACTGAAGCTTTCTTT
CDR3: CASSPGQGSTEAFF
size: many
J: TRBJ1-1
D: TRBD1
V: TRBV18

DNA: TGTGCCAGCAGCTTGATCGGCAGCATGAATGAAAAACTGTTTTTT
CDR3: CASSLIGSMNEKLFF
size: .
J: TRBJ1-4
D: .
V: TRBV7-9

DNA: TGTGCCAGCAATCCCCCCCCGATGCAGTATTTT
CDR3: CASNPPPMQYF
size: few
J: TRBJ2-3
D: .
V: TRBV12-3/TRBV12-4

DNA: TGCGCCAGCAGCTTGCGGCGGGGGGGCCTGTACGAGCAGTACTTC
CDR3: CASSLRRGGLYEQYF
size: few
J: TRBJ2-7
D: TRBD2
V: TRBV5-1

DNA: TGCGCCAGCAGCTTGGAAGGGCACGGTACTGGAAACACCATATATTTT
CDR3: CASSLEGHGTGNTIYF
size: few
J: TRBJ1-3
D: .
V: TRBV5-1

DNA: TGTGCCAGCAGTGGGACAGGGGTTCCCACCGGGGAGCTGTTTTTT
CDR3: CASSGTGVPTGELFF
size: .
J: TRBJ2-2
D: TRBD1
V: TRBV28

DNA: TGTGCCAGCAGCCAACTGAGGGGGAGGCAAGAGACCCAGTACTTC
CDR3: CASSQLRGRQETQYF
size: few
J: TRBJ2-5
D: .
V: TRBV5-6